The sample holds one count of the clone carrying this T cell receptor (beta chain). No antigen is known for it. The table came from immunoSEQ multiplex PCR; TCRdb's copy has only in-frame clones and leaves some out. The repertoire holds about 140,000 clones, approximately 95% seen once, with over 0.9% in the top ten. Trimming stripped 3 bases from V and 9 bases from J, with 14 bases between. Germline V CDR1 and CDR2: LNHDA, SQIVND (reference sequence). This CDR3 has 13 amino acids. The data were obtained in a study of T cell responses to AZD1222 COVID-19 vaccine. Study-level findings and limits: Among AZD1222 vaccinees, only six or seven were seropositive at baseline.

The receptor's source is an adult in good health. The specimen was peripheral blood, collected on day 0 of MenACWY control vaccination. The rearrangement joins TRBV19 to TRBJ1-1, with D tentatively TRBD1 (5 bases). CDR3 residues: CASSIGEGSQAFF. The CDR3 nucleotides read TGTGCCAGTAGTATCGGGGAGGGGAGTCAAGCTTTCTTT.